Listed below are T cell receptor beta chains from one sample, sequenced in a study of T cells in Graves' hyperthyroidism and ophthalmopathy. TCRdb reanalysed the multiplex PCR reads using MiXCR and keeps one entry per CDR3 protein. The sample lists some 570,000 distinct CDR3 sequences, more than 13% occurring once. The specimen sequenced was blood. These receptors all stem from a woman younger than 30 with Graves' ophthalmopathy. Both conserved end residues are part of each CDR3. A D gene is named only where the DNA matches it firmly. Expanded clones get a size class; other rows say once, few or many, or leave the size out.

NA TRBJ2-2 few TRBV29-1 TGCAGCGTTGAAGGTACAGGGGAGCTGTTTTTT CSVEGTGELFF
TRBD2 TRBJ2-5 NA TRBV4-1 TGCGCCAGCAGCCAAGTCGGCGGGGGGCAAGAGACCCAGTACTTC CASSQVGGGQETQYF
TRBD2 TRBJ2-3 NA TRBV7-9 TGTGCCAGCAGCAACCCACTAGCGGGAGGGCCTGATACGCAGTATTTT CASSNPLAGGPDTQYF
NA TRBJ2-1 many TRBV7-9 TGTGCCAGCAGCTCTCGTTCGCGGGGCGAGCAGTTCTTC CASSSRSRGEQFF
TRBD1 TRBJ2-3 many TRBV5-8 TGTGCCAGCAGTCAGGGGGCCCGGAGAACAGATACGCAGTATTTT CASSQGARRTDTQYF
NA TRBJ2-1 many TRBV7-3 TGTGCCAGCAGCTTGAGTGCGAACGTCTACAATGAGCAGTTCTTC CASSLSANVYNEQFF
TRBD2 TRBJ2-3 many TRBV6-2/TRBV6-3 TGTGCCAGCAGTTACGGGGCGGGAGATGGAGATACGCAGTATTTT CASSYGAGDGDTQYF
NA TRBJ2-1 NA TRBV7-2 TGTGCGAGCAAGGGCGGGTACAATGAGCAGTTCTTC CASKGGYNEQFF
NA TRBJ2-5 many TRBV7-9 TGTGCCAGCAGCTTAGTTGGCCCTCCCCAAGAGACCCAGTACTTC CASSLVGPPQETQYF
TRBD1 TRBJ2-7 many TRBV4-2 TGTGCCAGCAGCCAAGATGGACAGGGGCCCGACGAGCAGTACTTC CASSQDGQGPDEQYF
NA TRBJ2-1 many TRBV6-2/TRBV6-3 TGTGCCAGCACCCCAGTGACGGGACCCTACAATGAGCAGTTCTTC CASTPVTGPYNEQFF
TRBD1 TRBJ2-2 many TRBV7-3 TGTGCCAGCAGCTTAGGAGGACAGGGCTCCAGGGAGCTGTTTTTT CASSLGGQGSRELFF
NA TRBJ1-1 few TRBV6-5 TGTGCCAGCAGTTACTCAGTCGGGGGGGCGGCCGGCACTGAAGCTTTCTTT CASSYSVGGAAGTEAFF
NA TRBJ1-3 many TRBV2 TGTGCCAGCCCCGAGGAGGGGGGCTCCGGAAACACCATATATTTT CASPEEGGSGNTIYF
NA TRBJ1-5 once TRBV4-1 TGCGCCAGCACCTCGACGGTCGTTTTCCAGCCCCAGCATTTT CASTSTVVFQPQHF
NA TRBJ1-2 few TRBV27 TGTGCCAGCAGTTTATCGCACAACTATGGCTACACCTTC CASSLSHNYGYTF
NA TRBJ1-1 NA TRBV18 TGTGCCAGCTCAGCAGGTTTAATGGGTGACACTGAAGCTTTCTTT CASSAGLMGDTEAFF
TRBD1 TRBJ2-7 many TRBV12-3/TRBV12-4 TGTGCCAGCAGTTTAAATCTCCTACAGGGGGCTTACGAGCAGTACTTC CASSLNLLQGAYEQYF
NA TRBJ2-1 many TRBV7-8 TGTGCCAGCAGCTTAAAATACTCCTACAATGAGCAGTTCTTC CASSLKYSYNEQFF
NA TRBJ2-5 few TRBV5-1 TGCGCCAGCAGCTTCCTTCCCAACCAAGAGACCCAGTACTTC CASSFLPNQETQYF
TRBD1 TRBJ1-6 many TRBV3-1 TGTGCCAGCAGTCTTAGGGACAGGGGTTTGGGTTCACCCCTCCACTTT CASSLRDRGLGSPLHF
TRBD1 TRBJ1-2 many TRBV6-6 TGTGCCAGCAGTTACTCCGGGACAGGGGCCTCTAACTATGGCTACACCTTC CASSYSGTGASNYGYTF
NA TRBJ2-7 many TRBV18 TGTGCCAGCTCACCAGAGTGGTCGGGGGTAGGCGAGCAGTACTTC CASSPEWSGVGEQYF
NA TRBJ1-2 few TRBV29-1 TGCAGCGTACATCGGGGTGGGGTAGGCTACACCTTC CSVHRGGVGYTF
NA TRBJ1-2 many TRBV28 TGTGCCAGCAGTTCCCTACGGGAGTTCCCTAACTATGGCTACACCTTC CASSSLREFPNYGYTF
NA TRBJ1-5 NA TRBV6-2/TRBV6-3 TGTGCCAGCAGTTGGCCAGGGCGGTCAAATCAGCCCCAGCATTTT CASSWPGRSNQPQHF
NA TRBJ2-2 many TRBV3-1 TGTGCCAGCAGCCAAGATCCACAGGGTGCCGGGGAGCTGTTTTTT CASSQDPQGAGELFF
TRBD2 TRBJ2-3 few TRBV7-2 TGTGCCAGCAGCGAAGACTCTAGCGGGAGGCTCACAGATACGCAGTATTTT CASSEDSSGRLTDTQYF
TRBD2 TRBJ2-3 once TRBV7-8 TGTGCCAGCAGCTTTGCCCGGACTAGCGGGAGTTGGGGAGAGGGTACGCAGTATTTT CASSFARTSGSWGEGTQYF
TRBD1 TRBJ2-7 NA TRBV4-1 TGCGCCAGCAGCCTCCTAGAGGTTCGGACAGGGCTCTACGAGCAGTACTTC CASSLLEVRTGLYEQYF
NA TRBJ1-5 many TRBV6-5 TGTGCCAGCAGTTACTCAAGCCGGGCCCGAGAGCCCCAGCATTTT CASSYSSRAREPQHF
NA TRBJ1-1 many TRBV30 TGTGCCTGGGCTTACCTTGATAGGAACACTGAAGCTTTCTTT CAWAYLDRNTEAFF
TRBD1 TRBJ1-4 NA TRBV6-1 TGTGTCAGCAGAGACAGACAGGGCAGCAATGAAAAACTGTTTTTT CVSRDRQGSNEKLFF
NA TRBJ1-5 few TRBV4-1 TGCGCCAGCAGCCAAGGCACCCGGGCAAAAGGTCTCAATCAGCCCCAGCATTTT CASSQGTRAKGLNQPQHF
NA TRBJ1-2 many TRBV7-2 TGTGCCAGCAGCTTATCGCTCCGCGGAATCTCCTTCTATGGCTACACCTTC CASSLSLRGISFYGYTF
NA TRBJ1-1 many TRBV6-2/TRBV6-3 TGTGCCAGCAGTTACCCGCGGACGTCAGCTTTCTTT CASSYPRTSAFF
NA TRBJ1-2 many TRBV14 TGTGCCAGCAGCCCTTTAAGGGTTAACTATGGCTACACCTTC CASSPLRVNYGYTF
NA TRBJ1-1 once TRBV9 TGTGCCAGCAGCCCCGCGGGGGGTATGTACACTGAAGCTTTCTTT CASSPAGGMYTEAFF
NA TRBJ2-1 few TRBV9 TGTGCCAGCAGCGCAAGAATAAGCTCCTACAATGAGCAGTTCTTC CASSARISSYNEQFF
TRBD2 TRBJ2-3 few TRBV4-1 TGCGCCAGCAGCCAAGATCGTGCTAGCGGGACACCGTTGTATTTT CASSQDRASGTPLYF
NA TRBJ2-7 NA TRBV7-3 TGTGCCAGCAGCTTAGACGAGAACTACGAGCAGTACTTC CASSLDENYEQYF
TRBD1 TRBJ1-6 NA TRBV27 TGTGCCAGCAGCCCAGGGACAGGGGGTAGTTCACCCCTCCACTTT CASSPGTGGSSPLHF
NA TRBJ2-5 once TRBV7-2 TGTGCCAGCAGCTTTAAATTTGCGGACGGGGAGACCCAGTACTTC CASSFKFADGETQYF
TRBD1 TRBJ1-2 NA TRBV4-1 TGCGCCAGCAGTAATCGACAGGGGGTTAACTATGGCTACACCTTC CASSNRQGVNYGYTF
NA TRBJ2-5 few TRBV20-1 TGCAGTGCTAGAGGAGGGAGTGAGACCCAGTACTTC CSARGGSETQYF
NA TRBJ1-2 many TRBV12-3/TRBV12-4 TGTGCCAGCCGGGACCCTGCCCCTGGCTACACCTTC CASRDPAPGYTF
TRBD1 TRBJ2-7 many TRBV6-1 TGTGCCAGCAGCGCCCGTTTGGGACAGTCCTACGAGCAGTACTTC CASSARLGQSYEQYF
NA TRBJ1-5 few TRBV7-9 TGTGCCAGCAGCTTAGATTCGTGGGGACCCAATCAGCCCCAGCATTTT CASSLDSWGPNQPQHF
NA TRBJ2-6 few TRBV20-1 TGCAGTGGGGCAGCTGGGGCCAACGTCCTGACTTTC CSGAAGANVLTF
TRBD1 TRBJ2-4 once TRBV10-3 TGTGCCATCAGTGAGTCCTCGAGACAGGGTCCTCCAGGCAAAAACATTCAGTACTTC CAISESSRQGPPGKNIQYF